One and the same sample provided the 29 T cell receptor beta chains below, sequenced in a study of siplizumab effects on memory and regulatory T cells. Some clones are missing from TCRdb's copy, which holds only in-frame ones; the method was immunoSEQ multiplex PCR. The sample has tens of thousands of clones; more than 85% are singletons. The sample consisted of CD8+ T cells sorted from blood. Every receptor here comes from a human donor in good health.

J is TRBJ2-1 and V is TRBV9; D gene unclear. From germline, CDR1 is SGDLS and CDR2 YYNGEE. The CDR3 spans 11 residues. Trimming took 0 bases from V and 6 from J, leaving 1 base between them. CDR3 in DNA: TGTGCCAGCAGCGTAGCCAATGAGCAGTTCTTC. It encodes CASSVANEQFF.

This clone has only one observation. V is TRBV4-1 and J is TRBJ1-1; 7 bases are shared with TRBD1. Germline values: CDR1 MGHRA, CDR2 YSYEKL. The CDR3 consists of 14 residues. The junction had 3 bases not matched to a gene; V was cut back by 1 base and J by 4 bases. Here the CDR3 reads CASSQVTGLTEAFF. CDR3 nucleotide sequence: TGCGCCAGCAGCCAAGTGACAGGGCTCACTGAAGCTTTCTTT.

This chain joins TRBV21-1 and TRBJ2-7; the DNA was not used to check the table's D call, TRBD2. TRBV21-1 is assigned pseudogene status. The CDR3 runs to 14 residues. CDR3: CASSNSLLTYEQYF. CDR3 coding DNA: TGTGCCAGCAGCAACTCTCTTCTTACCTACGAGCAGTACTTC.

The J gene is TRBJ1-3, the V gene TRBV10-2; D may be TRBD1 (6 bases). In germline, CDR1 is WSHSY, CDR2 SAAADI. The CDR3 consists of 16 residues. The germline V and J ends were trimmed by 6 bases and 2 bases, with 17 bases remaining between them. CDR3 nucleotides: TGCGCCAGCAGCGCCGGGGGGCTTTCGGCTGGAAACACCATATATTTT. This gives the protein CASSAGGLSAGNTIYF.

The chain is built from TRBV29-1 and TRBJ2-1; 11 bases are shared with TRBD2. V trimming: 4 bases; J trimming: 1 base; junction bases outside the gene matches: 3. The CDR3 consists of 15 residues. Looked up from germline, CDR1 is SQVTM and CDR2 is ANQGSEA. The CDR3 is CSVVGLADSYNEQFF. In nucleotides, the CDR3 is TGCAGCGTTGTGGGACTAGCGGATTCCTACAATGAGCAGTTCTTC.

This sequence joins TRBV5-1 and TRBJ2-2, with D unclear. CDR3 length equals 14 residues. The V end was cut by 2 bases, the J end by 0 bases, with 5 bases between. The germline V gene has CDR1 SGHRS and CDR2 YFSETQ. The CDR3 sequence: CASSFESNTGELFF. CDR3 bases: TGCGCCAGCAGCTTCGAATCGAACACCGGGGAGCTGTTTTTT.

The chain combines TRBV7-9 with TRBJ1-2; possibly TRBD1 for D (5 bases). V was trimmed by 5 bases and J by 8 bases, leaving 15 bases between them. The CDR3 consists of 13 residues. The germline V gene has CDR1 SEHNR and CDR2 FQNEAQ (reference sequence). The DNA of the CDR3 is TGTGCCAGCAGCCCTCCTGGGGCGCAGGGCTACACCTTC. It encodes CASSPPGAQGYTF.

The chain uses TRBV15 and TRBJ2-5; the match to TRBD2 covers 8 bases. The CDR3 runs to 15 residues. The J segment lost 1 base and the V segment lost 1 base, leaving 2 bases of the junction unmatched. Germline V gene sequence: CDR1 LNHNV, CDR2 YYDKDF (reference sequence). This CDR3 reads CATSRVRGGQETQYF. For the CDR3, the DNA is TGTGCCACCAGCAGAGTTCGGGGGGGCCAAGAGACCCAGTACTTC.

J is TRBJ2-3 and V is TRBV29-1; D is tentatively TRBD1 or TRBD2 (6 bases each). Germline values: CDR1 SQVTM, CDR2 ANQGSEA. Between the trimmed V and J ends, which lost 7 bases and 0 bases, there was a span of 14 bases. The CDR3 runs 14 residues. The CDR3 sequence is CSADPGASTDTQYF. The CDR3 nucleotides read TGCAGCGCTGACCCGGGGGCTAGCACAGATACGCAGTATTTT.

J is TRBJ2-7 and V is TRBV7-9; maybe TRBD1 (6 bases). The germline gives CDR1 SEHNR, CDR2 FQNEAQ (reference sequence). This CDR3 is 13 amino acids long. Trimming pared 6 bases from V and 1 base from J, leaving 10 bases between. The CDR3 is CASSHRASYEQYF. CDR3 in DNA: TGTGCCAGCAGTCACAGGGCGTCCTACGAGCAGTACTTC.

The rearrangement links TRBV5-5 to TRBJ2-7; TRBD1 matches at 8 bases. Germline values: CDR1 SGHKS, CDR2 YYEKEE (reference sequence). Trimming removed 2 bases from V and 7 bases from J; junction bases left unmatched: 11. The CDR3 is 15 amino acids. CDR3 sequence reads: CASSFGQGATWEQYF. The CDR3 nucleotides are TGTGCCAGCAGCTTTGGCCAGGGGGCTACGTGGGAGCAGTACTTC.

The genes are TRBV28 and TRBJ2-7; D not certain. This CDR3 region has 14 residues. CDR1 is MDHEN and CDR2 is SYDVKM in the germline V gene. The V end lost 1 base, the J end lost 2 bases, and 9 bases lay between the germline ends. The CDR3 sequence: CASSLLGSTYEQYF. The CDR3 DNA sequence: TGTGCCAGCAGTTTATTGGGGTCCACCTACGAGCAGTACTTC.

This clone was picked up a small number of times. The chain recombines TRBV4-3 with TRBJ2-6; D possibly uses TRBD1 or TRBD2 (5 bases each). The CDR3 sequence is 16 residues long. V was pared by 4 bases and J by 0 bases, with 10 bases between. Germline V CDR1 and CDR2: LGHNA, YSLEER. The CDR3 sequence: CASSPGPSSGANVLTF. The CDR3 bases are TGCGCCAGCAGCCCGGGACCGAGCTCTGGGGCCAACGTCCTGACTTTC.

This sequence joins TRBV7-9 and TRBJ2-7; no clear D gene. The CDR3 sequence is 15 residues long. CDR1 SEHNR and CDR2 FQNEAQ come from the germline V gene (reference sequence). V was trimmed by 6 bases and J by 2 bases, leaving 17 bases between them. CDR3 in amino acids: CASSQGWVPPYEQYF. CDR3 DNA: TGTGCCAGCAGTCAAGGGTGGGTCCCCCCCTACGAGCAGTACTTC. The variable domain in full, completed from reference TRBV7-9 and TRBJ2-7, reads DTGVSQNPRHKITKRGQNVTFRCDPISEHNRLYWYRQTLGQGPEFLTYFQNEAQLEKSRLLSDRFSAERPKGSFSTLEIQRTEQGDSAMYLCASSQGWVPPYEQYFGPGTRLTVT.

The V gene is TRBV13, the J gene TRBJ1-1, with D perhaps matching TRBD1 (5 bases). The V gene lost 5 bases and the J gene lost 2 bases, with 12 bases spanning the gap. Germline V gives CDR1 PRHDT, CDR2 FYEKMQ (reference sequence). The CDR3 length is 14 residues. The CDR3 nucleotides read TGTGCCAGCAGCGTCGACAGAAGTAACACTGAAGCTTTCTTT. This codes for CASSVDRSNTEAFF. The whole variable domain, filled in from reference TRBV13 and TRBJ1-1, reads AAGVIQSPRHLIKEKRETATLKCYPIPRHDTVYWYQQGPGQDPQFLISFYEKMQSDKGSIPDRFSAQQFSDYHSELNMSSLELGDSALYFCASSVDRSNTEAFFGQGTRLTVV.

The CDR3 DNA reads TGTGCCACCAGCCCCAGGCCCGGGACAGGGATCGCTGAAGCTTTCTTT. Translating gives CATSPRPGTGIAEAFF. V usage is TRBV15 and J usage is TRBJ1-1; 9 nucleotides match TRBD1. CDR3 length equals 16 residues. V was clipped by 5 bases and J by 6 bases; unmatched bases: 13. CDR1 and CDR2 from the germline V gene are LNHNV and YYDKDF (reference sequence).

The genes are TRBV2 and TRBJ2-4, with D perhaps given as TRBD1 or TRBD2 (7 bases each). Germline V gives CDR1 SNHLY, CDR2 FYNNEI. This CDR3 comprises 17 residues. V was pared by 2 bases and J by 6 bases, with 20 bases between. DNA for the CDR3: TGTGCCAGCAGTGAATACCTTTCTACAGGGGAGGGAAACATTCAGTACTTC. Its protein is CASSEYLSTGEGNIQYF.

The chain couples TRBV6-5 to TRBJ1-5, with D maybe TRBD1 (5 bases). Germline loops: CDR1 MNHEY, CDR2 SVGAGI. Trimming stripped 6 bases from V and 1 base from J, with 10 bases between. The CDR3 sequence is 14 residues long. The CDR3 here is CASSHGQSNQPQHF. The CDR3, as DNA: TGTGCCAGCAGCCACGGACAAAGCAATCAGCCCCAGCATTTT.

This chain links TRBV6-5 with TRBJ2-5, with D unresolved. The V and J ends lost 0 bases and 1 base respectively, with 12 bases between them. Germline loops: CDR1 MNHEY, CDR2 SVGAGI. The CDR3 is made up of 16 amino acids. The CDR3 protein is CASSYSMLAFQETQYF. The CDR3 nucleotides are TGTGCCAGCAGTTACTCGATGTTGGCATTCCAAGAGACCCAGTACTTC.

The chain combines TRBV9 with TRBJ2-2; 7 bases agree with TRBD1. Per the germline V gene, CDR1 is SGDLS and CDR2 is YYNGEE. V trimming: 4 bases; J trimming: 3 bases; junction bases outside the gene matches: 9. This CDR3 has 16 residues. CDR3 DNA: TGTGCCAGCAGCCCCACAGGGGAAGTTTACACCGGGGAGCTGTTTTTT. As protein: CASSPTGEVYTGELFF. The variable domain in full, completed from reference TRBV9 and TRBJ2-2, reads DSGVTQTPKHLITATGQRVTLRCSPRSGDLSVYWYQQSLDQGLQFLIQYYNGEERAKGNILERFSAQQFPDLHSELNLSSLELGDSALYFCASSPTGEVYTGELFFGEGSRLTVL.

The CDR3 nucleotides read TGTGCCAGCGGTCACGGGGAGACCACTGAAGCTTTCTTT. As protein: CASGHGETTEAFF. The chain has TRBV6-5 and TRBJ1-1, with no clear D. The CDR3 has 13 amino acids. V was pared by 8 bases and J by 4 bases, with 14 bases between. Germline V lookup: CDR1 MNHEY, CDR2 SVGAGI.

The CDR3 loop is CASSEAGGLYEQYF. The CDR3 coding sequence is TGTGCCAGCAGCGAGGCAGGGGGGTTATACGAGCAGTACTTC. This rearrangement joins TRBV11-3 to TRBJ2-7, with D perhaps TRBD1 (7 bases). V shed 5 bases and J shed 4 bases, with 15 bases lying between them. Germline V lookup: CDR1 SGHNT, CDR2 YENEEA. CDR3 length: 14 residues.

The rearrangement links TRBV27 to TRBJ2-7; a possible D gene is TRBD2 (6 bases). This CDR3 has 15 amino acids. Germline V gene lookup returns CDR1 MNHEY and CDR2 SMNVEV (reference sequence). The V end was cut by 7 bases, the J end by 4 bases, with 20 bases between. CDR3 bases: TGTGCCAGCATCCCGACCGGGACGGGAGTTTACGAGCAGTACTTC. Amino acids: CASIPTGTGVYEQYF.

This clone came up a few times. This chain connects TRBV7-9 to TRBJ1-2, with TRBD1 matching over 8 bases. The CDR3 has 15 amino acids. The germline gives CDR1 SEHNR, CDR2 FQNEAQ (reference sequence). Trimming at V came to 5 bases and at J to 1 base, leaving 6 bases not matched to a gene. This CDR3 is CASSPPDRVNYGYTF. The CDR3 DNA is TGTGCCAGCAGCCCACCGGACAGGGTTAACTATGGCTACACCTTC.

This clone was picked up a small number of times. This chain links TRBV30 with TRBJ2-7; D might be TRBD1 (6 bases). Germline-derived CDR1 and CDR2 are GTSNPN and SVGIG (reference sequence). V shed 0 bases and J shed 6 bases, with 12 bases lying between them. The CDR3 totals 13 residues. The CDR3 region has the DNA TGTGCCTGGAGTGTAGACAGGTCCCTCGAGCAGTACTTC. Translation: CAWSVDRSLEQYF.

The CDR3 sequence is CASSQLGPYEQYF. For the CDR3, the DNA is TGTGCCAGCAGCCAACTGGGTCCGTACGAGCAGTACTTC. This rearrangement joins TRBV14 to TRBJ2-7; D is unclear. Deletions cut 2 bases from V and 4 bases from J, with 9 bases between. CDR1 and CDR2 from the germline V gene are SGHDN and FVKESK. The CDR3 is 13 residues long.

V is TRBV2 and J is TRBJ2-7; D call uncertain. The length of the CDR3 is 12 residues. CDR1 and CDR2 (germline): SNHLY, FYNNEI. Trimming removed 4 bases from V and 2 bases from J, with 6 bases in between. The CDR3 here is CASSGHPYEQYF. CDR3 nucleotide sequence: TGTGCCAGCAGTGGACATCCCTACGAGCAGTACTTC.

V is TRBV6-5 and J is TRBJ1-2; no clear D gene. V was cut by 0 bases and J by 7 bases, with 12 bases left in between. The CDR3 contains 14 residues. The germline V gene has CDR1 MNHEY and CDR2 SVGAGI. This CDR3 reads CASSYSPRLGGYTF. CDR3 DNA: TGTGCCAGCAGTTACTCGCCCAGGCTAGGTGGCTACACCTTC.

The chain couples TRBV11-3 to TRBJ2-5, with D tentatively TRBD2 (7 bases). Trimming took off 5 bases at V and 7 bases at J, with 23 bases between the two ends. Per germline, CDR1 SGHNT and CDR2 YENEEA. The CDR3 loop spans 16 amino acids. CDR3 amino acids: CASSTAWRGPLRTQYF. As DNA, the CDR3 is TGTGCCAGCAGCACCGCTTGGCGGGGGCCCTTAAGGACCCAGTACTTC.